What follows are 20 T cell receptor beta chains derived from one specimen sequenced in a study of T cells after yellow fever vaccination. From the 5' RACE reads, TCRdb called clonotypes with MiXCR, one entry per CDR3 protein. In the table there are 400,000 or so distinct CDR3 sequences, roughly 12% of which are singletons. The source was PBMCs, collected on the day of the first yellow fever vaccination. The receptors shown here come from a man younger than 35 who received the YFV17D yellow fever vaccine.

The CDR3 sequence is CASSQDRRGTGQETQYF. As DNA, the CDR3 is TGCGCCAGCAGCCAGGACCGTCGCGGGACAGGCCAAGAGACCCAGTACTTC. This chain uses TRBV4-1 with TRBJ2-5; 8 nucleotides agree with TRBD1. CDR3 size: 17 residues. V lost 3 bases, J lost 1 base, and 10 bases stayed unmatched. From germline, CDR1 is MGHRA and CDR2 YSYEKL.

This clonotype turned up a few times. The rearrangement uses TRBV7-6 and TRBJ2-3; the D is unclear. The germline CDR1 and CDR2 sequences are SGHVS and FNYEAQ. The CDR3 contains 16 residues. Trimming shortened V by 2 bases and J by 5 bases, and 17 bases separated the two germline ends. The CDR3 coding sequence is TGTGCCAGCAGCTTATTTGCCACCCAGCCCGAAGATACGCAGTATTTT. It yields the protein CASSLFATQPEDTQYF.

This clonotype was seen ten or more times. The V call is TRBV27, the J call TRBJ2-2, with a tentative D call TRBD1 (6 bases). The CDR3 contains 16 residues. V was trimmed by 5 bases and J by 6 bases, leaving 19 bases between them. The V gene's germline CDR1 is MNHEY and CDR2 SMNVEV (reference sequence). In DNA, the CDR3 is TGTGCCAGCAGTCCCACCTGGGACATTCGCGCCGGGGAGCTGTTTTTT. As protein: CASSPTWDIRAGELFF.

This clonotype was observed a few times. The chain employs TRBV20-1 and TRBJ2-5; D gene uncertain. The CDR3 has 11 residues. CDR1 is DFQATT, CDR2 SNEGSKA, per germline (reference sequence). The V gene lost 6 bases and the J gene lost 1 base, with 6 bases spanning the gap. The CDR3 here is CSAHTQETQYF. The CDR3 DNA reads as TGCAGTGCCCACACCCAAGAGACCCAGTACTTC.

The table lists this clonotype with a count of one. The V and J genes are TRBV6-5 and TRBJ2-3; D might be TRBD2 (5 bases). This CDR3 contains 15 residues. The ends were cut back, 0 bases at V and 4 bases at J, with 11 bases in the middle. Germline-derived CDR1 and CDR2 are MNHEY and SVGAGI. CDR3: CASSYSGRGSDTQYF. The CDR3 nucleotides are TGTGCCAGCAGTTACTCGGGGAGAGGGTCAGATACGCAGTATTTT.

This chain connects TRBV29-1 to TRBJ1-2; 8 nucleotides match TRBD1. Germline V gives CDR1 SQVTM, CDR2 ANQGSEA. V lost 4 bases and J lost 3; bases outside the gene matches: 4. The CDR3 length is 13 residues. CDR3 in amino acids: CSVVPGGDYGYTF. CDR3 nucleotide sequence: TGCAGCGTTGTCCCAGGGGGCGACTATGGCTACACCTTC.

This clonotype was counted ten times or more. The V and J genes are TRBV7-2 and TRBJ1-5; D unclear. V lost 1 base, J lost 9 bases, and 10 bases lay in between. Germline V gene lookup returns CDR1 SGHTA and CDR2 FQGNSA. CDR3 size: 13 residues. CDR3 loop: CASSLDPGRPQHF. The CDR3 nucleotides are TGTGCCAGCAGCTTAGATCCGGGTCGGCCCCAGCATTTT. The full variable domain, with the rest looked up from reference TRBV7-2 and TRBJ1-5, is GAGVSQSPSNKVTEKGKDVELRCDPISGHTALYWYRQSLGQGLEFLIYFQGNSAPDKSGLPSDRFSAERTGGSVSTLTIQRTQQEDSAVYLCASSLDPGRPQHFGDGTRLSIL.

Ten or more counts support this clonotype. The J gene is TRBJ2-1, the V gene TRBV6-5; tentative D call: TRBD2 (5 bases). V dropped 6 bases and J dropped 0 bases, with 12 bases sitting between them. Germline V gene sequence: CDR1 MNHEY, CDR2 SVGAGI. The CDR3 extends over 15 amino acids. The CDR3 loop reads CASSPRRFSYNEQFF. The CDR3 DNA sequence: TGTGCCAGCAGCCCTAGGAGGTTCTCCTACAATGAGCAGTTCTTC.

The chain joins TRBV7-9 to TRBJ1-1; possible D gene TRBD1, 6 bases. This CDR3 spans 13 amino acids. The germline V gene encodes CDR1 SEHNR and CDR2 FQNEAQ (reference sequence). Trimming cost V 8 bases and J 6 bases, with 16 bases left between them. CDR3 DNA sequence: TGTGCCAGCCGGGGGCACCGGGGACCTGAAGCTTTCTTT. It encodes CASRGHRGPEAFF.

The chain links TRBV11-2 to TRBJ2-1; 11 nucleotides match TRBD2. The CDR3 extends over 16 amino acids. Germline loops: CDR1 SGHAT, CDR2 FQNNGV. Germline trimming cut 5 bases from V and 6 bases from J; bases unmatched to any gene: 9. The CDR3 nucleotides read TGTGCCAGCAGCGAGAATCTAGGACTAGCGGGCAATGAGCAGTTCTTC. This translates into CASSENLGLAGNEQFF.

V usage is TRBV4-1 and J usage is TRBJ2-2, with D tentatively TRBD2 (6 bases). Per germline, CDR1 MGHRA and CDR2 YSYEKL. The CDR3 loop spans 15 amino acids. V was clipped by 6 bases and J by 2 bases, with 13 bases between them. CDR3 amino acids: CASRMGGGNTGELFF. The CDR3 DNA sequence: TGCGCCAGCAGAATGGGGGGTGGTAACACCGGGGAGCTGTTTTTT.

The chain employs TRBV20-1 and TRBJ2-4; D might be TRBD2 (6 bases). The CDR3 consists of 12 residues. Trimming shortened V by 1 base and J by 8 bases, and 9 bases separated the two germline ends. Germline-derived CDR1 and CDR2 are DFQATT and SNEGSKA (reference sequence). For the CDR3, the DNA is TGCAGTGCTAGAGTCCCGGGAGACATTCAGTACTTC. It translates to CSARVPGDIQYF.

CDR3 loop: CASSIRVRGLETQYF. In nucleotides, the CDR3 is TGTGCCAGCTCCATACGGGTACGAGGTTTGGAGACCCAGTACTTC. V usage is TRBV28 and J usage is TRBJ2-5; D remains unclear. With 8 bases removed from V and 5 bases from J, the gap between germline ends came to 21 bases. The CDR3 contains 15 residues. CDR1 and CDR2 from the germline V gene are MDHEN and SYDVKM.

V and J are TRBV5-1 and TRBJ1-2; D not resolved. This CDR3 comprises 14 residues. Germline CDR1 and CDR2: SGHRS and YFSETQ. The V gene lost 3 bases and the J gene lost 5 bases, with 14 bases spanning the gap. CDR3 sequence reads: CASSWDKGFYGYTF. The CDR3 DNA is TGCGCCAGCAGCTGGGATAAGGGCTTTTATGGCTACACCTTC.

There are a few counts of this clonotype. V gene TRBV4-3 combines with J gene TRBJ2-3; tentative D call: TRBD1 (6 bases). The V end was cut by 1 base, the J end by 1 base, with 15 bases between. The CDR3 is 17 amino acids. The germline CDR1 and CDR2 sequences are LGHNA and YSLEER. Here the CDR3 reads CASSQGSGVVGTDTQYF. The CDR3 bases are TGCGCCAGCAGCCAAGGCTCAGGGGTGGTGGGCACAGATACGCAGTATTTT.

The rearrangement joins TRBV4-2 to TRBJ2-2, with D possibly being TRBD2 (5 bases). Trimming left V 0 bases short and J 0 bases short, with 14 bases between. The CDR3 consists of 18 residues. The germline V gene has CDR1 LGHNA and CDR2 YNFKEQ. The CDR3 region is CASSQDLATRTNTGELFF. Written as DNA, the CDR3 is TGTGCCAGCAGCCAAGATCTCGCTACTAGAACGAACACCGGGGAGCTGTTTTTT.

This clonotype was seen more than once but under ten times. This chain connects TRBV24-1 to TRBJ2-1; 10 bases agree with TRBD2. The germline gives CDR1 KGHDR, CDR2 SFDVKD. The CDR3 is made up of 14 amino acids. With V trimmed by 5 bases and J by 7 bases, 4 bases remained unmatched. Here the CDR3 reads CATSALAGVNEQFF. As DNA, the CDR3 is TGTGCCACCAGTGCCCTAGCGGGGGTAAATGAGCAGTTCTTC.

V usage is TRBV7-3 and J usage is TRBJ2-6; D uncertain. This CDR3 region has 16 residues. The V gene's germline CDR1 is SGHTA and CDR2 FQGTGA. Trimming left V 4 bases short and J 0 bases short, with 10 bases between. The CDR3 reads CASSSMEYSGANVLTF. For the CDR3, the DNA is TGTGCCAGCAGCTCTATGGAATACTCTGGGGCCAACGTCCTGACTTTC.

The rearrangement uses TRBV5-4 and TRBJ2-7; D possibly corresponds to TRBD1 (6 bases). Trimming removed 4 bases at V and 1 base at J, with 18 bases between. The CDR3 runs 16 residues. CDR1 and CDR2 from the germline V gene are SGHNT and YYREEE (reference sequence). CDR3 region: CASSLEQGLSSYEQYF. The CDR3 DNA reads TGTGCCAGCAGCCTCGAACAGGGCTTGAGTTCCTACGAGCAGTACTTC.

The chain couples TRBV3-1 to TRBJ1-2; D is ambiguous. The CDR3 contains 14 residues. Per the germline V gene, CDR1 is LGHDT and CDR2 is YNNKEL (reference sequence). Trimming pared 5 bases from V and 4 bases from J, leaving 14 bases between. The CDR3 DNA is TGTGCCAGCAGCTCTTCATTCGGAGTCTATGGCTACACCTTC. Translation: CASSSSFGVYGYTF.